The 30 T cell receptor beta chains below come from one sample, sequenced in a study of T cell responses to AZD1222 COVID-19 vaccine. The protocol was immunoSEQ multiplex PCR, while the TCRdb copy is restricted to in-frame clones and leaves out a portion. The sample gives approximately 75,000 clones, about 90% of which show up once; more than 1.2% is in the top ten. Sequences were derived from peripheral blood, sampled 28 days after the second AZD1222 dose. These receptors came from an adult who received the AZD1222 COVID-19 vaccine.

This clone has only a few counts. The V gene is TRBV10-3, the J gene TRBJ1-2; possibly TRBD1 for D (5 bases). The CDR3 totals 13 residues. Germline lookup yields CDR1 ENHRY and CDR2 SYGVKD. The ends were cut back, 3 bases at V and 3 bases at J, with 8 bases in the middle. The CDR3 DNA reads TGTGCCATCAGTGAATCGACAGACTATGGCTACACCTTC. Protein: CAISESTDYGYTF.

The chain uses TRBV5-6 and TRBJ2-1, with D uncertain. The germline V and J ends were trimmed by 2 bases and 8 bases, with 5 bases remaining between them. Per germline, CDR1 SGHDT and CDR2 YYEEEE. This CDR3 is built from 11 residues. The DNA of the CDR3 is TGTGCCAGCAGCTTCTCGGATGAGCAGTTCTTC. The encoded protein is CASSFSDEQFF.

The V and J genes are TRBV7-9 and TRBJ2-1; D is unclear. The V end lost 8 bases, the J end lost 0 bases, and 11 bases lay between the germline ends. The V gene's germline CDR1 is SEHNR and CDR2 FQNEAQ (reference sequence). This CDR3 is built from 14 residues. CDR3 DNA sequence: TGTGCCAGCGCCAGAGATGGCTCCTACAATGAGCAGTTCTTC. Encoded protein: CASARDGSYNEQFF.

The gene calls are TRBV19 and TRBJ1-2; D ambiguous. Germline CDR1 reads LNHDA; CDR2 reads SQIVND (reference sequence). This CDR3 contains 12 residues. Trimming took 7 bases from V and 1 from J, leaving 7 bases between them. The CDR3 bases are TGTGCCAGTACATTGGGTAACTATGGCTACACCTTC. This translates into CASTLGNYGYTF.

This chain uses TRBV6-1 with TRBJ1-5; the match to TRBD1 covers 11 bases. CDR3 length: 17 amino acids. After removal of 4 bases from V and 4 bases from J, the junction contained 9 bases not matched to a gene. Germline V gives CDR1 MNHNS, CDR2 SASEGT. CDR3 protein: CASSAYGQGARNQPQHF. As DNA, the CDR3 is TGTGCCAGCAGTGCGTACGGACAGGGGGCAAGAAATCAGCCCCAGCATTTT.

This rearrangement joins TRBV2 to TRBJ1-5; the D gene is possibly TRBD1 (6 bases). The V end was cut by 7 bases, the J end by 4 bases, with 11 bases between. CDR3 length: 13 amino acids. Per the germline V gene, CDR1 is SNHLY and CDR2 is FYNNEI. The CDR3 loop reads CASMRQANQPQHF. DNA for the CDR3: TGTGCCAGCATGAGACAGGCGAATCAGCCCCAGCATTTT.

V and J are TRBV9 and TRBJ1-4; unclear D gene. Per the germline V gene, CDR1 is SGDLS and CDR2 is YYNGEE. V was shortened by 0 bases and J by 5 bases, with 11 bases between the two germline ends. The CDR3 length is 15 residues. This CDR3 is CASSVAPDRNEKLFF. The CDR3 DNA is TGTGCCAGCAGCGTAGCCCCCGACCGGAATGAAAAACTGTTTTTT.

The rearrangement joins TRBV15 to TRBJ1-5; D uncertain. This CDR3 has 13 residues. The V gene's germline CDR1 is LNHNV and CDR2 YYDKDF (reference sequence). Trimming took 4 bases from V and 2 from J, leaving 6 bases between them. CDR3 loop: CATSTRGNQPQHF. In DNA form, the CDR3 reads TGTGCCACCAGCACCCGGGGCAATCAGCCCCAGCATTTT.

This chain links TRBV19 with TRBJ2-7; D is unresolved. With 5 bases removed from V and 3 bases from J, the gap between germline ends came to 11 bases. CDR1 and CDR2 from the germline V gene are LNHDA and SQIVND (reference sequence). The CDR3 has 13 residues. The CDR3, as DNA: TGTGCCAGTAGTGGCCCCGGGTTCTACGAGCAGTACTTC. This gives the protein CASSGPGFYEQYF.

This clone showed up just once. The chain carries TRBV29-1 and TRBJ1-2; possible D gene TRBD1, 6 bases. Germline CDR1 and CDR2: SQVTM and ANQGSEA. V was clipped by 0 bases and J by 6 bases, with 8 bases between them. This CDR3 contains 12 residues. The CDR3 bases are TGCAGCGTTGAAGACCCAGGGGATGGCTACACCTTC. Encoded protein: CSVEDPGDGYTF.

The V gene is TRBV28, the J gene TRBJ1-2; no clear D gene. Trimming removed 11 bases at V and 0 bases at J, with 13 bases between. This CDR3 spans 13 amino acids. Germline V gene sequence: CDR1 MDHEN, CDR2 SYDVKM. CDR3 residues: CALLDVANYGYTF. CDR3 bases: TGTGCCCTCCTGGACGTAGCTAACTATGGCTACACCTTC.

This chain links TRBV7-9 with TRBJ1-6; TRBD1 is a possible D gene (6 bases). The CDR3 has 16 amino acids. V was clipped by 4 bases and J by 10 bases, with 20 bases between them. The germline gives CDR1 SEHNR, CDR2 FQNEAQ (reference sequence). Written as DNA, the CDR3 is TGTGCCAGCAGCTCGGCCAGTACAGGGAAGGGCTCACCCCTCCACTTT. Amino acid sequence: CASSSASTGKGSPLHF. Supplemented by reference TRBV7-9 and TRBJ1-6, the full variable domain reads DTGVSQNPRHKITKRGQNVTFRCDPISEHNRLYWYRQTLGQGPEFLTYFQNEAQLEKSRLLSDRFSAERPKGSFSTLEIQRTEQGDSAMYLCASSSASTGKGSPLHFGNGTRLTVT.

The DNA for the CDR3 is TGTGCCAGCTGGAGGGCGGGGGGGCCTTCCTACAATGAGCAGTTCTTC. This encodes CASWRAGGPSYNEQFF. This chain connects TRBV27 to TRBJ2-1, with TRBD2 matching 9 bases. Germline assignment: CDR1 MNHEY and CDR2 SMNVEV (reference sequence). The CDR3 totals 16 residues. The J segment lost 1 base and the V segment lost 8 bases, leaving 9 bases of the junction unmatched.

The chain uses TRBV19 and TRBJ1-1, with D possibly TRBD1 on 6 matching bases. Germline V gene lookup returns CDR1 LNHDA and CDR2 SQIVND (reference sequence). The CDR3 is 15 residues long. Trimming cost V 4 bases and J 8 bases, with 20 bases left between them. CDR3: CASSKRDRWQGEAFF. CDR3 DNA: TGTGCCAGTAGTAAGCGGGACCGTTGGCAGGGGGAAGCTTTCTTT.

This clone appeared once. This chain connects TRBV10-3 to TRBJ2-5, with 14 bases that match TRBD2. The length of the CDR3 is 17 residues. The ends lost 4 bases at V and 2 bases at J; junction bases unmatched: 6. Germline V gene data show CDR1 as ENHRY and CDR2 as SYGVKD. The CDR3: CAISAGTSGGLQETQYF. The DNA for the CDR3 is TGTGCCATCAGTGCGGGGACTAGCGGGGGTTTACAAGAGACCCAGTACTTC.

In this sample, this clone turned up once. The genes are TRBV7-9 and TRBJ1-1; D unclear. With 4 bases removed from V and 4 bases from J, the gap between germline ends came to 16 bases. The germline V gene has CDR1 SEHNR and CDR2 FQNEAQ (reference sequence). The CDR3 extends over 15 amino acids. The CDR3 sequence is CASSYQARVGTEAFF. CDR3 coding DNA: TGTGCCAGCAGCTACCAGGCCCGAGTTGGCACTGAAGCTTTCTTT.

The chain joins TRBV5-1 to TRBJ1-1; D is uncertain. Between the trimmed V and J ends, which lost 3 bases and 1 base, there was a span of 10 bases. This CDR3 contains 14 residues. Germline CDR1 and CDR2: SGHRS and YFSETQ. The CDR3 DNA is TGCGCCAGCAGCTCGGACCCAGGGAACACTGAAGCTTTCTTT. The encoded protein is CASSSDPGNTEAFF.

About this clone: Other DNA variants within this sample encode the same CDR3. J is TRBJ1-2 and V is TRBV13; D is perhaps TRBD1 (5 bases). Germline loops: CDR1 PRHDT, CDR2 FYEKMQ (reference sequence). Trimming removed 5 bases from V and 2 bases from J, with 12 bases in between. The CDR3 consists of 14 residues. Here the CDR3 reads CASSLGTGNYGYTF. CDR3 DNA: TGTGCCAGCAGCCTCGGAACAGGAAACTATGGCTACACCTTC.

The chain is built from TRBV6-5 and TRBJ2-5; 8 nucleotides line up with TRBD1. V was pared by 6 bases and J by 1 base, with 4 bases of the junction left unmatched. CDR1 and CDR2 (germline): MNHEY, SVGAGI. The CDR3 length is 14 residues. CDR3 in DNA: TGTGCCAGCAGCCAGGGGGCCGCCCAAGAGACCCAGTACTTC. This sequence encodes CASSQGAAQETQYF.

This rearrangement joins TRBV9 to TRBJ1-2, with D uncertain. Germline CDR1 SGDLS, CDR2 YYNGEE. The CDR3 is made up of 15 amino acids. Deletions cut 0 bases from V and 5 bases from J, with 14 bases between. This CDR3 is CASSVATHNLYGYTF. In DNA, the CDR3 is TGTGCCAGCAGCGTAGCGACCCATAATTTATATGGCTACACCTTC.

The J gene is TRBJ1-1, the V gene TRBV6-5, with a possible D match to TRBD1 (6 bases). Per germline, CDR1 MNHEY and CDR2 SVGAGI. Trimming stripped 8 bases from V and 1 base from J, with 11 bases between. This CDR3 has 13 amino acids. The CDR3 sequence is CASSEQGNTEAFF. Written as DNA, the CDR3 is TGTGCCAGCTCCGAACAGGGGAACACTGAAGCTTTCTTT.

J is TRBJ1-1 and V is TRBV9; D gene unclear. The CDR3 is 14 residues long. The V end was cut by 3 bases, the J end by 9 bases, with 18 bases between. Germline V gene data show CDR1 as SGDLS and CDR2 as YYNGEE. The CDR3: CASSALEGRIQAFF. CDR3 DNA: TGTGCCAGCAGCGCCCTGGAGGGCAGAATCCAAGCTTTCTTT.

There are a few counts of this clone. The genes are TRBV29-1 and TRBJ1-2, with D uncertain. This CDR3 has 10 amino acids. Deletions cut 3 bases from V and 8 bases from J, with 7 bases between. Germline lookup yields CDR1 SQVTM and CDR2 ANQGSEA. The CDR3 spells CSVDRAGYTF. The CDR3 nucleotides read TGCAGCGTTGACCGGGCGGGCTACACCTTC.

The rearrangement links TRBV28 to TRBJ1-2; 7 bases agree with TRBD1. The V gene end was trimmed by 4 bases and the J gene end by 4 bases; junction bases not matched to a gene: 6. The CDR3 is made up of 14 amino acids. Germline V lookup: CDR1 MDHEN, CDR2 SYDVKM. In DNA form, the CDR3 reads TGTGCCAGCAGTTCGACAGGGCTCGGCTATGGCTACACCTTC. Protein sequence: CASSSTGLGYGYTF.

V usage is TRBV4-3 and J usage is TRBJ2-1; D is ambiguous. The CDR3 consists of 18 residues. Germline-derived CDR1 and CDR2 are LGHNA and YSLEER. Trimming shortened V by 0 bases and J by 0 bases, and 15 bases separated the two germline ends. This CDR3 is CASSQDPRLTGSYNEQFF. The CDR3 DNA reads TGCGCCAGCAGCCAAGACCCCCGACTTACGGGCTCCTACAATGAGCAGTTCTTC.

The chain links TRBV30 to TRBJ1-6; D is uncertain. The V gene's germline CDR1 is GTSNPN and CDR2 SVGIG (reference sequence). The CDR3 length is 14 residues. V was cut by 3 bases and J by 7 bases, with 13 bases left in between. CDR3 amino acids: CAWRLAGYNSPLHF. As DNA, the CDR3 is TGTGCCTGGAGGTTAGCGGGGTACAATTCACCCCTCCACTTT.

J is TRBJ2-2 and V is TRBV7-9; D unclear. Germline assignment: CDR1 SEHNR and CDR2 FQNEAQ (reference sequence). The CDR3 consists of 16 residues. V dropped 4 bases and J dropped 6 bases, with 18 bases sitting between them. The DNA of the CDR3 is TGTGCCAGCAGCTCCCTCCCGCATTTGGATTCCGGGGAGCTGTTTTTT. Translation: CASSSLPHLDSGELFF.

The chain couples TRBV7-6 to TRBJ2-5; D unresolved. The V and J ends lost 5 bases and 5 bases respectively, with 12 bases between them. In germline, CDR1 is SGHVS, CDR2 FNYEAQ. There are 13 residues in the CDR3. CDR3 nucleotides: TGTGCCAGCAGCCCACGAGTAACGGAGACCCAGTACTTC. This encodes CASSPRVTETQYF.

J is TRBJ2-3 and V is TRBV3-1 (or the pseudogene TRBV3-2); 9 bases match TRBD2. Germline-derived CDR1 and CDR2 are LGHDT and YNNKEL (reference sequence). V was clipped by 4 bases and J by 0 bases; unmatched bases: 5. The CDR3 contains 16 residues. CDR3 region: CASSLASGASTDTQYF. In DNA, the CDR3 is TGTGCCAGCAGCCTGGCTAGCGGGGCTAGCACAGATACGCAGTATTTT.

The chain carries TRBV30 and TRBJ1-5; D is unresolved. This CDR3 has 13 amino acids. V lost 0 bases and J lost 7, with 10 bases in between. Per germline, CDR1 GTSNPN and CDR2 SVGIG (reference sequence). The CDR3 region is CAWSVGAIQPQHF. The CDR3 DNA is TGTGCCTGGAGTGTAGGCGCTATACAGCCCCAGCATTTT.